The 23 T cell receptor beta chains presented below share a single source sample, sequenced in a study of T-cell memory formation after mild COVID-19. Each CDR3 protein gets one entry after TCRdb re-called the 5' RACE reads with MiXCR. Among about 190,000 distinct CDR3 sequences, roughly 23% were seen once, and the ten largest hold 20% to 25%. Sequences were obtained from PBMCs or a T cell subset sorted from them (not recorded which). Receptor source: an adult woman who had mild COVID-19 (a few samples of this study predate the infection). Cell type and time point are not known.

The chain employs TRBV6-6 and TRBJ1-1; TRBD1 is a possible D gene (6 bases). This CDR3 is 16 amino acids long. Trimming removed 2 bases at V and 4 bases at J, with 17 bases between. Germline CDR1 is MNHNY and CDR2 is SVGAGI (reference sequence). The CDR3 DNA follows: TGTGCCAGCAGTTACATGGGGGGCGTGGTGGGCACTGAAGCTTTCTTT. It translates to CASSYMGGVVGTEAFF.

This clonotype turned up a few times. This chain joins TRBV5-1 and TRBJ1-1, with TRBD1 matching over 7 bases. Per the germline V gene, CDR1 is SGHRS and CDR2 is YFSETQ. Germline trimming cut 4 bases from V and 4 bases from J; bases unmatched to any gene: 10. The CDR3 loop spans 15 amino acids. CDR3: CASSRGQDPSTEAFF. CDR3 DNA sequence: TGCGCCAGCAGCCGTGGACAGGACCCTAGCACTGAAGCTTTCTTT.

This clonotype was counted only a few times. This chain connects TRBV12-3 or TRBV12-4 to TRBJ1-3; D is undetermined. Trimming removed 9 bases at V and 0 bases at J, with 15 bases between. The CDR3 extends over 15 amino acids. CDR3: CASSPILDSGNTIYF. DNA of the CDR3: TGTGCCAGTAGTCCCATCCTAGACTCTGGAAACACCATATATTTT.

The V call is TRBV2, the J call TRBJ2-7, with 10 bases fitting TRBD1. The V and J ends lost 1 base and 3 bases, in that order; junction bases with no gene match: 9. Germline assignment: CDR1 SNHLY and CDR2 FYNNEI. The CDR3 spans 17 residues. The CDR3 here is CASSEEGSGQGNYEQYF. The CDR3 region has the DNA TGTGCCAGCAGTGAAGAGGGCTCGGGACAGGGGAACTACGAGCAGTACTTC. Supplemented by reference TRBV2 and TRBJ2-7, the full variable domain reads EPEVTQTPSHQVTQMGQEVILRCVPISNHLYFYWYRQILGQKVEFLVSFYNNEISEKSEIFDDQFSVERPDGSNFTLKIRSTKLEDSAMYFCASSEEGSGQGNYEQYFGPGTRLTVT.

This clonotype has more than one count but fewer than ten. The chain joins TRBV15 to TRBJ2-3, with D hard to call. Trimming shortened V by 10 bases and J by 5 bases, and 13 bases separated the two germline ends. This CDR3 spans 12 amino acids. Germline V gene lookup returns CDR1 LNHNV and CDR2 YYDKDF (reference sequence). Written as DNA, the CDR3 is TGTGCCAGCAGAGATAGGGTAGATACGCAGTATTTT. Translated: CASRDRVDTQYF.

This clonotype was detected once. A single base separates this from a much larger clone, so it may be a read error. The V and J genes are TRBV11-3 and TRBJ2-3; possible D gene TRBD2, 6 bases. The CDR3 has 16 amino acids. The germline V gene has CDR1 SGHNT and CDR2 YENEEA. CDR3 nucleotides: TGTGCCAGCAGCTTAGGAGGAGGGAGTAACACAGATACGAAGTATTTT. Protein product: CASSLGGGSNTDTKYF.

This clonotype was seen a few times. V and J are TRBV9 and TRBJ2-7, with D possibly matching TRBD1 (5 bases). Germline loops: CDR1 SGDLS, CDR2 YYNGEE. The CDR3 consists of 16 residues. Trimming left V 4 bases short and J 6 bases short, with 23 bases between. The CDR3 bases are TGTGCCAGCAGCCCTAACCCGACAGCGTGGAAGGGCGAGCAGTACTTC. Its protein is CASSPNPTAWKGEQYF. Full variable domain (missing parts from reference TRBV9 and TRBJ2-7): DSGVTQTPKHLITATGQRVTLRCSPRSGDLSVYWYQQSLDQGLQFLIQYYNGEERAKGNILERFSAQQFPDLHSELNLSSLELGDSALYFCASSPNPTAWKGEQYFGPGTRLTVT.

The chain joins TRBV6-1 to TRBJ2-1; 10 nucleotides line up with TRBD2. From germline, CDR1 is MNHNS and CDR2 SASEGT. The CDR3 runs 16 residues. The V segment lost 5 bases and the J segment 4 bases; nucleotides outside the gene matches: 8. The CDR3 spells CASSFLAGETYNEQFF. The CDR3 region has the DNA TGTGCCAGCAGTTTTCTAGCGGGAGAGACTTACAATGAGCAGTTCTTC.

This sequence joins TRBV14 and TRBJ2-3, with D uncertain. Trimming removed 0 bases at V and 5 bases at J, with 6 bases between. There are 13 residues in the CDR3. Per the germline V gene, CDR1 is SGHDN and CDR2 is FVKESK. CDR3 sequence reads: CASSQDPLDTQYF. CDR3 bases: TGTGCCAGCAGCCAAGATCCGCTAGATACGCAGTATTTT. Supplemented by reference TRBV14 and TRBJ2-3, the full variable domain reads EAGVTQFPSHSVIEKGQTVTLRCDPISGHDNLYWYRRVMGKEIKFLLHFVKESKQDESGMPNNRFLAERTGGTYSTLKVQPAELEDSGVYFCASSQDPLDTQYFGPGTRLTVL.

This clonotype has a handful of counts. The chain carries TRBV4-1 and TRBJ1-1; no definite D call. The length of the CDR3 is 12 residues. Germline V gene data show CDR1 as MGHRA and CDR2 as YSYEKL. With 3 bases removed from V and 4 bases from J, the gap between germline ends came to 6 bases. CDR3 sequence: CASSHSGTEAFF. As DNA, the CDR3 is TGCGCCAGCAGCCATTCGGGCACTGAAGCTTTCTTT.

In this sample, this clonotype turned up a few times. J is TRBJ1-6 and V is TRBV9, with TRBD1 matching 7 bases. The CDR3 spans 15 residues. Germline V CDR1 and CDR2: SGDLS, YYNGEE. The ends lost 3 bases at V and 7 bases at J; junction bases unmatched: 7. The CDR3 here is CASSGKGGGNSPLHF. For the CDR3, the DNA is TGTGCCAGCAGCGGAAAGGGAGGGGGCAATTCACCCCTCCACTTT.

This rearrangement joins TRBV11-2 to TRBJ2-1; TRBD2 aligns across 7 bases. This CDR3 has 14 amino acids. CDR1 and CDR2 from the germline V gene are SGHAT and FQNNGV. Trimming cost V 3 bases and J 10 bases; bases outside gene matches: 9. CDR3 loop: CASSFAVGGGEQFF. CDR3 nucleotide sequence: TGTGCCAGCAGCTTCGCCGTGGGGGGAGGGGAGCAGTTCTTC.

This clonotype was seen a few times. J is TRBJ2-7 and V is TRBV4-1, with D perhaps TRBD1 (5 bases). The CDR3 extends over 14 amino acids. V lost 3 bases and J 1 base, leaving 10 bases between the germline ends. CDR1 and CDR2 (germline): MGHRA, YSYEKL. In DNA, the CDR3 is TGCGCCAGCAGCCACCCCGACAGTTCCTACGAGCAGTACTTC. It codes for CASSHPDSSYEQYF.

In its sample, this clonotype was seen a few times. This CDR3 reads CASSSAWGDEQYF. The CDR3 nucleotides are TGTGCCAGCAGCTCTGCGTGGGGGGACGAGCAGTACTTC. This rearrangement joins TRBV27 to TRBJ2-7; weak D call: TRBD2 (6 bases). The CDR3 runs 13 residues. Germline V lookup: CDR1 MNHEY, CDR2 SMNVEV (reference sequence). The V end lost 6 bases, the J end lost 5 bases, and 14 bases lay between the germline ends.

The chain uses TRBV5-6 and TRBJ1-2, with 7 bases that match TRBD1. This CDR3 has 12 amino acids. Germline CDR1 is SGHDT and CDR2 is YYEEEE. V shed 7 bases and J 3 bases; nucleotides not matched to a gene: 3. In DNA form, the CDR3 reads TGTGCCAGCCTACAGGGGTACTATGGCTACACCTTC. It encodes CASLQGYYGYTF.

The sample holds a few counts of this clonotype. The rearrangement uses TRBV29-1 and TRBJ1-1; TRBD1 agrees at 7 bases. The germline V gene has CDR1 SQVTM and CDR2 ANQGSEA. This CDR3 contains 13 residues. The J segment lost 4 bases and the V segment lost 6 bases, leaving 8 bases of the junction unmatched. The CDR3 sequence: CSVRQGGVTEAFF. Here the CDR3 DNA reads TGCAGCGTCCGACAGGGCGGAGTCACTGAAGCTTTCTTT.

As concerns this clonotype: Possible read error: a much larger clone is one base away. This chain connects TRBV4-1 to TRBJ1-1; 10 nucleotides align to TRBD1. The CDR3 spans 14 residues. Germline assignment: CDR1 MGHRA and CDR2 YSYEKL. The CDR3 DNA reads TGCGCCAGCAGCCAGGGACAGGGGAACCCTGAAGCTTTCTTT. It codes for CASSQGQGNPEAFF.

The gene calls are TRBV5-1 and TRBJ2-7; maybe TRBD2 (5 bases). The germline V and J ends were trimmed by 1 base and 7 bases, with 12 bases remaining between them. The germline CDR1 and CDR2 sequences are SGHRS and YFSETQ. CDR3 length equals 13 residues. This chain's CDR3 is CASSLWPEEEQYF. In nucleotides, the CDR3 is TGCGCCAGCAGCTTGTGGCCGGAGGAGGAGCAGTACTTC.

This clonotype was seen once. The V and J genes are TRBV19 and TRBJ1-1, with 7 bases fitting TRBD1. V gave up 3 bases and J gave up 2 bases; unmatched junction bases: 3. The germline CDR1 and CDR2 sequences are LNHDA and SQIVND (reference sequence). The CDR3 spans 14 residues. This chain's CDR3 is CASSMGQINTEAFF. For the CDR3, the DNA is TGTGCCAGTAGTATGGGACAGATAAACACTGAAGCTTTCTTT.

This chain links TRBV29-1 with TRBJ2-7; 10 bases are a match to TRBD1. CDR1 is SQVTM and CDR2 is ANQGSEA in the germline V gene. After removal of 4 bases from V and 2 bases from J, the junction contained 8 bases not matched to a gene. This CDR3 comprises 15 residues. CDR3 protein: CSVVPGTGVAYEQYF. Here the CDR3 DNA reads TGCAGCGTTGTCCCCGGGACAGGGGTAGCCTACGAGCAGTACTTC.

This clonotype was detected a few times. V is TRBV4-1 and J is TRBJ2-2; TRBD1 agrees at 10 bases. The CDR3 covers 15 residues. Trimming cost V 0 bases and J 6 bases; bases outside gene matches: 1. CDR1 MGHRA and CDR2 YSYEKL come from the germline V gene. The CDR3 here is CASSQETGGPGELFF. CDR3 in DNA: TGCGCCAGCAGCCAAGAGACAGGGGGCCCCGGGGAGCTGTTTTTT.

The chain couples TRBV3-1 to TRBJ2-3, with D maybe TRBD2 (5 bases). Germline V gene sequence: CDR1 LGHDT, CDR2 YNNKEL (reference sequence). The CDR3 consists of 16 residues. V was cut by 1 base and J by 0 bases, with 11 bases left in between. The CDR3 bases are TGTGCCAGCAGCCAAGGGGAGTCAGCCAGCACAGATACGCAGTATTTT. The encoded protein is CASSQGESASTDTQYF.

This clonotype appeared a few times. Compared with germline, one end of the junction differs, possibly owing to a read error. The gene calls are TRBV7-7 and TRBJ2-1; TRBD2 is a possible D gene (5 bases). This CDR3 is 14 amino acids long. Germline-derived CDR1 and CDR2 are SSHAT and FNYEAQ (reference sequence). CDR3 sequence (DNA): TGTGCTAGCAGCTCAACCGGGATTTTGGATGAGCAGTTCTTC. This gives the protein CASSSTGILDEQFF.